The clone carrying this T cell receptor beta chain occurred once. Its target is not known. These data belong to a study of T cell responses to AZD1222 COVID-19 vaccine. Study-wide points: The span of vaccine-associated CD4 TCRs extended across spike, with dominance at 160-218 and 743-854. Only a handful of AZD1222 recipients, more than five in all, had baseline seropositivity. Spike-specific TCR depth and breadth grew after two AZD1222 doses.

The trim removed 10 bases at V and 5 bases at J, leaving 10 bases unmatched. This CDR3 has 14 amino acids. Looked up from germline, CDR1 is LNHDA and CDR2 is SQIVND (reference sequence). The table came from immunoSEQ multiplex PCR; TCRdb's copy has only in-frame clones and leaves some out. The repertoire holds more than 150,000 clones, 80% to 95% seen once, with roughly 2% in the top ten. This sequence originates from an adult who received the AZD1222 COVID-19 vaccine. The input for sequencing was peripheral blood, taken 28 days after the second AZD1222 dose. The rearrangement links TRBV19 to TRBJ2-1; 8 nucleotides align to TRBD1. The CDR3: CATRPGQENNEQFF. As DNA, the CDR3 is TGTGCCACACGGCCGGGACAGGAGAACAATGAGCAGTTCTTC.